This record looks at one T cell receptor beta chain sequence and its context. The antigen is unknown. Trimming took off 3 bases at V and 0 bases at J, with 11 bases between the two ends. This CDR3 comprises 15 residues. Germline loops: CDR1 MGHDK, CDR2 SYGVNS. This specimen belongs to a study of CD8+ T cells in alopecia areata. Study results and limitations: Mouse data revealed clearer TCR sharing than patient data did, a gap possibly tied to HLA. Normal skin's resident alphabeta T cells are also sequenced in scalp samples. Lesional scalp, especially alopecia totalis/universalis, showed higher clonality than normal scalp.

Individuals with alopecia areata gave both lesional scalp punch biopsies and peripheral blood for collection. As the sequencing template, cDNA was produced by extracting RNA and reverse transcribing it. Generated by immunoSEQ multiplex PCR, the TCRdb table keeps only in-frame clones and is missing some. The top ten clones hold approximately 50% of a sample with fewer than 70,000 clones, around 47% of them seen once. The sequenced sample was NKG2D-low CD8+ T cells sorted from blood. The origin of this receptor is a human donor with alopecia areata. The rearrangement uses TRBV25-1 and TRBJ1-2; D call uncertain. The CDR3 DNA reads as TGTGCCAGCAGTGACCCAGACGGCCCTAACTATGGCTACACCTTC. Translation gives CASSDPDGPNYGYTF.